One and the same sample provided the 30 T cell receptor beta chains below, sequenced in a study of human CD8 memory T cell subsets. UMI-labeled 5' RACE was used, and it produced the TCR beta libraries. TCRdb re-analyzed the 5' RACE reads; it lists each CDR3 protein once, without DNA. The sample table includes roughly 12,000 distinct CDR3 sequences. Sequencing was carried out using CD8+ T cells from PBMCs. The source is a human donor in good health.

The chain is built from TRBV29-1 and TRBJ2-1; the D call from TCRdb, TRBD2, cannot be confirmed without DNA. The germline CDR1 and CDR2 sequences are SQVTM and ANQGSEA. The CDR3 covers 17 residues. The CDR3: CSVEGVAGVASGDEQFF.

The chain employs TRBV28 and TRBJ2-1; TCRdb's D gene call, TRBD2, goes unchecked for lack of DNA. This CDR3 comprises 17 residues. The germline gives CDR1 MDHEN, CDR2 SYDVKM. CDR3 region: CASSLRAGGGSYNEQFF.

V and J are TRBV2 and TRBJ2-1. CDR1 is SNHLY, CDR2 FYNNEI, per germline. This CDR3 comprises 14 residues. The CDR3 loop reads CASSEAGSYNEQFF.

This chain links TRBV12-3 or TRBV12-4 with TRBJ2-5; lacking DNA, the TRBD1 call made by TCRdb goes unchecked. The CDR3 is 15 residues long. This CDR3 is CASSLDKTGQETQYF.

CDR3 residues: CASGQNYEQYF. This chain connects TRBV27 to TRBJ2-7; TCRdb proposes TRBD1, but this gene call is untestable without DNA. The germline gives CDR1 MNHEY, CDR2 SMNVEV (reference sequence). The CDR3 is made up of 11 amino acids.

The chain couples TRBV28 to TRBJ1-3; the D call from TCRdb, TRBD1, cannot be confirmed without DNA. CDR3 length: 16 residues. Germline V gene data show CDR1 as MDHEN and CDR2 as SYDVKM. CDR3 region: CASSPDSESSGNTIYF.

The CDR3 loop is CASRDPGLGLAKNIQYF. The gene calls are TRBV5-5 and TRBJ2-4; without DNA, the TCRdb call of TRBD1 cannot be checked. Germline V gives CDR1 SGHKS, CDR2 YYEKEE (reference sequence). The length of the CDR3 is 17 residues.

The V gene is TRBV7-9, the J gene TRBJ1-4; TCRdb calls TRBD1, which cannot be checked without DNA. The germline gives CDR1 SEHNR, CDR2 FQNEAQ (reference sequence). This CDR3 comprises 15 residues. The CDR3 is CASSSTDRADEKLFF.

Considering frequency, this clonotype is medium-sized. The genes are TRBV7-6 and TRBJ2-7; TCRdb indicates TRBD2, and absent DNA this call remains unverified. Germline V gives CDR1 SGHVS, CDR2 FNYEAQ. CDR3 size: 15 residues. CDR3 sequence: CASSLGTSDDYEQYF.

This chain uses TRBV29-1 with TRBJ1-4; TCRdb's assignment of TRBD1 cannot be checked, as there is no DNA. The germline gives CDR1 SQVTM, CDR2 ANQGSEA. CDR3 length: 12 residues. The CDR3 loop is CSGGGTGEKLFF.

This clonotype is deemed medium-sized by its frequency. J is TRBJ1-4 and V is TRBV7-2; TCRdb proposes TRBD1, but this gene call is untestable without DNA. Germline CDR1 SGHTA, CDR2 FQGNSA. This CDR3 has 15 residues. The CDR3 sequence: CASSLYGGVHEKLFF. Together with reference TRBV7-2 and TRBJ1-4, the CDR3 gives the full variable domain: GAGVSQSPSNKVTEKGKDVELRCDPISGHTALYWYRQSLGQGLEFLIYFQGNSAPDKSGLPSDRFSAERTGGSVSTLTIQRTQQEDSAVYLCASSLYGGVHEKLFFGSGTQLSVL.

The V and J genes are TRBV7-6 and TRBJ2-7; TCRdb returns TRBD2, unconfirmable since there is no DNA. The germline gives CDR1 SGHVS, CDR2 FNYEAQ. This CDR3 region has 16 residues. The CDR3 loop is CASSFPPDLSSYEQYF.

The chain employs TRBV6-2 or TRBV6-3 and TRBJ2-1; TCRdb indicates TRBD1, and absent DNA this call remains unverified. CDR1 MNHEY and CDR2 SVGEGT come from the germline V gene. The CDR3 is 14 residues long. This CDR3 is CASSYLGDPNEQFF.

This sequence joins TRBV25-1 and TRBJ2-4; TCRdb picks TRBD1, but there is no DNA to check that call. The germline gives CDR1 MGHDK, CDR2 SYGVNS. This CDR3 comprises 14 residues. CDR3 in amino acids: CASSVTGNKNIQYF.

This chain connects TRBV2 to TRBJ1-1. The CDR3 has 11 amino acids. The germline CDR1 and CDR2 sequences are SNHLY and FYNNEI. The CDR3 loop reads CASSDGTEAFF. Drawing the rest from reference TRBV2 and TRBJ1-1, the complete variable domain is EPEVTQTPSHQVTQMGQEVILRCVPISNHLYFYWYRQILGQKVEFLVSFYNNEISEKSEIFDDQFSVERPDGSNFTLKIRSTKLEDSAMYFCASSDGTEAFFGQGTRLTVV.

This rearrangement joins TRBV30 to TRBJ2-1; no DNA is available, so the TRBD1 call from TCRdb remains unchecked. The CDR3 loop spans 12 amino acids. CDR1 is GTSNPN, CDR2 SVGIG, per germline (reference sequence). CDR3 sequence: CAYDTGAGEQFF.

The gene calls are TRBV29-1 and TRBJ2-3; TCRdb names TRBD2, which stays unverified in the absence of DNA. This CDR3 has 12 amino acids. Germline CDR1 is SQVTM and CDR2 is ANQGSEA. This CDR3 reads CSVLAWPDTQYF.

The rearrangement joins TRBV7-8 to TRBJ2-1. Germline CDR1 is SGHVS and CDR2 is FQNEAQ. This CDR3 has 12 residues. The CDR3 region is CASSLVGNEQFF.

This sequence joins TRBV5-1 and TRBJ2-5; the D call from TCRdb, TRBD1, cannot be confirmed without DNA. The germline gives CDR1 SGHRS, CDR2 YFSETQ. The CDR3 totals 14 residues. CDR3 loop: CASSPLTGGETQYF.

V is TRBV4-3 and J is TRBJ2-7; without DNA, the TCRdb call of TRBD2 cannot be checked. In germline, CDR1 is LGHNA, CDR2 YSLEER. This CDR3 has 15 residues. The CDR3 here is CASSQDSSGGYEQYF.

Judged by frequency, this clonotype is medium-sized. The chain uses TRBV28 and TRBJ2-1; with no DNA, the TCRdb D assignment of TRBD2 cannot be verified. Germline CDR1 is MDHEN and CDR2 is SYDVKM. CDR3 length: 13 amino acids. CDR3 region: CASSSGFYNEQFF.

The chain couples TRBV21-1 to TRBJ1-5; TCRdb picks TRBD1, but there is no DNA to check that call. TRBV21-1 is flagged as a pseudogene. The CDR3 contains 14 residues. CDR3 sequence reads: CASSTDRLDQPQHF.

The chain couples TRBV4-1 to TRBJ1-2. The CDR3 runs 14 residues. Germline values: CDR1 MGHRA, CDR2 YSYEKL. CDR3 region: CASSQVRGNGGYTF.

The chain couples TRBV2 to TRBJ1-6. From germline, CDR1 is SNHLY and CDR2 FYNNEI. The CDR3 sequence is 13 residues long. The CDR3 protein is CASSEHGNSPLHF. Supplemented by reference TRBV2 and TRBJ1-6, the full variable domain reads EPEVTQTPSHQVTQMGQEVILRCVPISNHLYFYWYRQILGQKVEFLVSFYNNEISEKSEIFDDQFSVERPDGSNFTLKIRSTKLEDSAMYFCASSEHGNSPLHFGNGTRLTVT.

Here the CDR3 reads CAICPGTGSNSPLHF. This chain connects TRBV28 to TRBJ1-6; no DNA is available, so the TRBD1 call from TCRdb remains unchecked. Germline CDR1 reads MDHEN; CDR2 reads SYDVKM. This CDR3 is 15 amino acids long.

The rearrangement uses TRBV2 and TRBJ2-7; TCRdb outputs TRBD1, but without DNA this stays unchecked. The CDR3 contains 14 residues. The germline CDR1 and CDR2 sequences are SNHLY and FYNNEI. The CDR3 is CASNGLDGGDEQYF.

The gene calls are TRBV7-3 and TRBJ2-3; TCRdb designates TRBD2, a call that cannot be tested without DNA. The CDR3 extends over 15 amino acids. Germline CDR1 is SGHTA and CDR2 is FQGTGA. The CDR3 is CASSLSGGLTDTQYF.

V and J are TRBV7-9 and TRBJ2-7; the TCRdb D gene call, TRBD2, has no DNA to confirm it. The CDR3 is 14 amino acids. In germline, CDR1 is SEHNR, CDR2 FQNEAQ (reference sequence). CDR3 loop: CASKRLAGVYEQYF.

The V gene is TRBV20-1, the J gene TRBJ2-7; no DNA is available, so the TRBD2 call from TCRdb remains unchecked. This CDR3 has 16 amino acids. The V gene's germline CDR1 is DFQATT and CDR2 SNEGSKA (reference sequence). The CDR3 here is CSARDPRDAGMYEQYF.

This sequence joins TRBV30 and TRBJ1-5; the TCRdb call, TRBD1, lacks DNA for checking. This CDR3 spans 14 amino acids. From germline, CDR1 is GTSNPN and CDR2 SVGIG (reference sequence). The CDR3 region is CAWSMGQGNQPQHF.